Sequencing of this T cell receptor beta chain was carried out in a study of T cell repertoires in cytomegalovirus infection. Study information: CMV infection plus the matching HLA type was flagged by public TCR beta signatures. General observations from the study: The cumulative frequency of public TCR beta families distinguished individuals who carried CMV together with the relevant HLA. CMV-specific TCR beta clonotypes restricted by HLA-C dominated the ex vivo response.

Turning to this clonotype: Its antigen is not known. This clone may be a read error of a much larger clone one base away.

MiXCR was run by TCRdb on the reads, yielding one entry per CDR3 protein. The sample consists of 450,000 to 550,000 distinct CDR3 sequences, 16% of them appearing once. The CDR3 extends over 12 amino acids. Germline V gene data show CDR1 as SGHVS and CDR2 as FNYEAQ. The V gene is TRBV7-6, the J gene TRBJ2-1; D gene unclear. The sequence came from a human donor in good health (CMV status not recorded). Some clones in this sample may be carry-over from other donors' samples. Sequencing was carried out using CD8+ T cells from PBMCs. The CDR3 loop reads CASSQNHNEQFF. CDR3 sequence (DNA): TGTGCTAGCAGCCAGAACCACAATGAGCAGTTCTTC.